The 30 T cell receptor beta chains below all came from one sample that was sequenced in a study of shared clonotypes between healthy human individuals. Produced via immunoSEQ multiplex PCR; TCRdb's table is partial and in-frame only. The table lists fewer than 400,000 clones, around 74% of them singletons, with around 10% in the top ten. The sequenced sample was memory CD4+ T cells sorted from blood. Subset given: CD45RA-negative fraction. These receptors all stem from a man aged 30 to 39 in good health.

This clone was observed once. The chain recombines TRBV10-2 with TRBJ2-3; 13 nucleotides agree with TRBD2. The ends lost 4 bases at V and 7 bases at J; junction bases unmatched: 5. This CDR3 region has 15 residues. CDR1 and CDR2 (germline): WSHSY, SAAADI. CDR3 protein: CASSGTSGSMNTQYF. The CDR3 coding sequence is TGCGCCAGCAGTGGGACTAGCGGGAGTATGAATACGCAGTATTTT.

This chain links TRBV28 with TRBJ2-1; D tentatively fits TRBD1 or TRBD2 (5 bases each). V shed 3 bases and J shed 3 bases, with 21 bases lying between them. The germline V gene has CDR1 MDHEN and CDR2 SYDVKM. This CDR3 region has 18 residues. The chain's CDR3 is CASSFLGVENYVYNEQFF. DNA of the CDR3: TGTGCCAGCAGTTTCCTGGGGGTGGAAAACTATGTCTACAATGAGCAGTTCTTC.

V gene TRBV11-2 combines with J gene TRBJ1-1, with 8 bases identical to TRBD1. Germline V gives CDR1 SGHAT, CDR2 FQNNGV. V gave up 5 bases and J gave up 1 base; unmatched junction bases: 12. The CDR3 consists of 17 residues. CDR3 loop: CASSPGQGWRRNTEAFF. The CDR3 DNA reads as TGTGCCAGCAGCCCCGGACAGGGATGGAGGAGGAACACTGAAGCTTTCTTT.

The V and J genes are TRBV5-5 and TRBJ2-7; the match to TRBD2 covers 15 bases. CDR3 length: 15 residues. The V and J ends lost 7 bases and 4 bases, in that order; junction bases with no gene match: 6. CDR1 and CDR2 from the germline V gene are SGHKS and YYEKEE (reference sequence). CDR3 DNA sequence: TGTGCCAGCTTCGGACTAGCGGGAGGGCCTTACGAGCAGTACTTC. It is translated as CASFGLAGGPYEQYF.

Notes on this clone: This specimen includes other DNA sequences encoding the same CDR3. This sequence joins TRBV5-6 and TRBJ2-2, with D possibly matching TRBD2 (5 bases). The germline V gene has CDR1 SGHDT and CDR2 YYEEEE. This CDR3 is built from 15 residues. The germline V and J ends were trimmed by 0 bases and 3 bases, with 9 bases remaining between them. The CDR3 sequence: CASSLGRAYTGELFF. As DNA, the CDR3 is TGTGCCAGCAGCTTGGGGCGGGCGTACACCGGGGAGCTGTTTTTT. The whole variable domain, remainder taken from reference TRBV5-6 and TRBJ2-2, is DAGVTQSPTHLIKTRGQQVTLRCSPKSGHDTVSWYQQALGQGPQFIFQYYEEEERQRGNFPDRFSGHQFPNYSSELNVNALLLGDSALYLCASSLGRAYTGELFFGEGSRLTVL.

The chain couples TRBV7-3 to TRBJ1-1; no firm D call. Trimming removed 5 bases from V and 6 bases from J, with 7 bases in between. The germline V gene encodes CDR1 SGHTA and CDR2 FQGTGA. The CDR3 is 11 residues long. The CDR3 protein is CASSDGAEAFF. The CDR3 nucleotides are TGTGCCAGCAGCGATGGGGCTGAAGCTTTCTTT.

The J gene is TRBJ2-3, the V gene TRBV18; 9 nucleotides align to TRBD2. The trim removed 1 base at V and 2 bases at J, leaving 10 bases unmatched. Germline CDR1 and CDR2: KGHSH and LQKENI. This CDR3 contains 18 residues. The CDR3 sequence: CASSPLETSGRFTDTQYF. CDR3 DNA sequence: TGTGCCAGCTCACCACTGGAGACTAGCGGACGATTCACAGATACGCAGTATTTT.

V usage is TRBV2 and J usage is TRBJ2-7; 11 bases align to TRBD2. Germline-derived CDR1 and CDR2 are SNHLY and FYNNEI. Trimming removed 6 bases from V and 6 bases from J; junction bases left unmatched: 10. CDR3 length: 15 amino acids. The CDR3 reads CASRPPGLAVSEQYF. The CDR3 bases are TGTGCCAGCAGACCTCCGGGACTAGCGGTCTCCGAGCAGTACTTC.

This clone has ten or more counts. The chain joins TRBV30 to TRBJ2-7; TRBD2 might be the D (6 bases). Germline loops: CDR1 GTSNPN, CDR2 SVGIG (reference sequence). Trimming pared 2 bases from V and 7 bases from J, leaving 9 bases between. The CDR3 spans 11 residues. CDR3 residues: CAWSFGGEQYF. CDR3 in DNA: TGTGCCTGGAGTTTTGGGGGGGAGCAGTACTTC.

This clone was counted a single time. The chain couples TRBV4-3 to TRBJ2-3; no reliable D call. Germline CDR1 is LGHNA and CDR2 is YSLEER. This CDR3 is 13 amino acids long. Trimming stripped 3 bases from V and 6 bases from J, with 10 bases between. Here the CDR3 reads CASSQDQEDTQYF. CDR3 nucleotides: TGCGCCAGCAGCCAGGACCAGGAGGATACGCAGTATTTT.

The V gene is TRBV25-1, the J gene TRBJ1-1; D not certain. V lost 2 bases, J lost 8 bases, and 12 bases lay in between. In germline, CDR1 is MGHDK, CDR2 SYGVNS. The CDR3 consists of 13 residues. The CDR3 protein is CASSEPSSREAFF. The CDR3, as DNA: TGTGCCAGCAGTGAACCATCCTCAAGGGAAGCTTTCTTT.

J is TRBJ1-4 and V is TRBV7-8; TRBD1 might be the D (6 bases). The CDR3 has 18 residues. V was shortened by 1 base and J by 6 bases, with 21 bases between the two germline ends. Germline V gives CDR1 SGHVS, CDR2 FQNEAQ. CDR3 nucleotides: TGTGCCAGCAGCTTAGTTTCAACTGTATCGGGGGCTCATGAAAAACTGTTTTTT. This codes for CASSLVSTVSGAHEKLFF.

As DNA, the CDR3 is TGTGCCAGCAGTGACTTTATAGGTCAGAGCAATAATTCACCCCTCCACTTT. Translated: CASSDFIGQSNNSPLHF. The rearrangement links TRBV2 to TRBJ1-6; D is unclear. The CDR3 contains 17 residues. Trimming left V 3 bases short and J 5 bases short, with 17 bases between. Germline loops: CDR1 SNHLY, CDR2 FYNNEI.

The genes are TRBV6-6 and TRBJ2-7, with D unclear. The V end lost 3 bases, the J end lost 1 base, and 13 bases lay between the germline ends. The CDR3 sequence is 15 residues long. CDR1 MNHNY and CDR2 SVGAGI come from the germline V gene (reference sequence). The CDR3 loop reads CASSYSPSSSYEQYF. DNA for the CDR3: TGTGCCAGCAGTTATTCTCCAAGTAGTTCCTACGAGCAGTACTTC.

The chain recombines TRBV6-1 with TRBJ1-1, with unresolved D. The CDR3 length is 12 residues. CDR1 is MNHNS and CDR2 is SASEGT in the germline V gene. V lost 6 bases and J lost 1, with 6 bases in between. The CDR3 bases are TGTGCCAGCAGGGACCCGAACACTGAAGCTTTCTTT. This gives the protein CASRDPNTEAFF.

The V gene is TRBV21-1, the J gene TRBJ1-5. TRBV21-1 is a documented pseudogene. The CDR3 spans 15 residues. The CDR3 region is CASTRTDDSNQPQHF. The CDR3 DNA reads as TGTGCCAGCACGAGGACTGATGATAGCAATCAGCCCCAGCATTTT.

A note on this clone: The sample contains more than one DNA sequence encoding this CDR3. The CDR3 nucleotides read TGCGCCAGCAGCTTAGCCGAGACCCAGTACTTC. It translates to CASSLAETQYF. The chain joins TRBV5-1 to TRBJ2-5; D gene uncertain. Germline V lookup: CDR1 SGHRS, CDR2 YFSETQ. Trimming left V 2 bases short and J 5 bases short, with 4 bases between. The CDR3 runs 11 residues.

V gene TRBV2 combines with J gene TRBJ2-3, with D unresolved. This CDR3 has 12 amino acids. Trimming removed 7 bases from V and 4 bases from J, with 9 bases in between. In germline, CDR1 is SNHLY, CDR2 FYNNEI. The CDR3 here is CASTPDADTQYF. The DNA of the CDR3 is TGTGCCAGCACGCCTGATGCAGATACGCAGTATTTT.

This clone was seen only a few times. The chain employs TRBV29-1 and TRBJ2-7, with D possibly being TRBD2 (6 bases). CDR1 is SQVTM and CDR2 is ANQGSEA in the germline V gene. V was pared by 5 bases and J by 0 bases, with 11 bases between. CDR3 length: 13 residues. CDR3 amino acids: CSVNLAHSYEQYF. CDR3 bases: TGCAGCGTTAATCTAGCGCACTCCTACGAGCAGTACTTC.

The chain links TRBV11-3 to TRBJ2-3; D remains ambiguous. From germline, CDR1 is SGHNT and CDR2 YENEEA. Deletions cut 3 bases from V and 0 bases from J, with 13 bases between. The CDR3 is 16 amino acids. The CDR3 here is CASSLASFASTDTQYF. CDR3 DNA sequence: TGTGCCAGCAGCTTGGCTTCCTTTGCTAGCACAGATACGCAGTATTTT.

J is TRBJ2-1 and V is TRBV5-4, with TRBD1 matching 8 bases. CDR1 is SGHNT, CDR2 YYREEE, per germline (reference sequence). V shed 4 bases, J shed 4 bases, and the junction held 7 bases outside the gene matches. This CDR3 comprises 15 residues. CDR3 loop: CASSIGQGEYNEQFF. The CDR3 DNA sequence: TGTGCCAGCAGCATAGGACAGGGCGAGTACAATGAGCAGTTCTTC.

This clone showed up just a few times. The chain uses TRBV19 and TRBJ2-7, with 11 positions matching TRBD2. This CDR3 has 15 residues. With 10 bases clipped from V and 0 bases from J, the junction kept 8 bases outside the gene matches. CDR1 is LNHDA, CDR2 SQIVND, per germline (reference sequence). The CDR3 sequence is CATAPSGRSSYEQYF. The CDR3 nucleotides are TGTGCCACAGCGCCTAGCGGGAGGAGCTCCTACGAGCAGTACTTC.

V and J are TRBV19 and TRBJ2-7, with TRBD2 as a possible D gene (6 bases). Trimming cost V 6 bases and J 0 bases, with 12 bases left between them. CDR1 LNHDA and CDR2 SQIVND come from the germline V gene (reference sequence). The CDR3 extends over 14 amino acids. As DNA, the CDR3 is TGTGCCAGTAGAAGGACTACAAGCTCCTACGAGCAGTACTTC. Translating gives CASRRTTSSYEQYF. Supplemented by reference TRBV19 and TRBJ2-7, the full variable domain reads DGGITQSPKYLFRKEGQNVTLSCEQNLNHDAMYWYRQDPGQGLRLIYYSQIVNDFQKGDIAEGYSVSREKKESFPLTVTSAQKNPTAFYLCASRRTTSSYEQYFGPGTRLTVT.

This sequence joins TRBV11-2 and TRBJ2-1; maybe TRBD1 (5 bases). This CDR3 is 14 amino acids long. Germline-derived CDR1 and CDR2 are SGHAT and FQNNGV. V was trimmed by 2 bases and J by 4 bases, leaving 9 bases between them. CDR3 coding DNA: TGTGCCAGCAGCTTAACTCGACAGTACAATGAGCAGTTCTTC. This sequence encodes CASSLTRQYNEQFF.

The chain joins TRBV14 to TRBJ2-1; D perhaps matches TRBD2 (6 bases). The CDR3 is 18 amino acids. Deletions cut 0 bases from V and 12 bases from J, with 27 bases between. From germline, CDR1 is SGHDN and CDR2 FVKESK. CDR3 nucleotide sequence: TGTGCCAGCAGCCAAGATGAAGGTTCCGGGGCTTCTGACGGGGGGCAGTTCTTC. Amino acids: CASSQDEGSGASDGGQFF.

This chain links TRBV2 with TRBJ1-4; D gene uncertain. The CDR3 is made up of 14 amino acids. CDR1 and CDR2 (germline): SNHLY, FYNNEI. Trimming pared 5 bases from V and 7 bases from J, leaving 14 bases between. The CDR3 DNA sequence: TGTGCCAGCAGTAAAACTATGATGGGTGAAAAACTGTTTTTT. Translating gives CASSKTMMGEKLFF.

V is TRBV7-2 and J is TRBJ1-2, with TRBD1 as a possible D gene (6 bases). CDR3 length equals 15 residues. V was cut by 4 bases and J by 4 bases, with 16 bases left in between. The germline V gene encodes CDR1 SGHTA and CDR2 FQGNSA. The CDR3 is CASSSDRGPGYGYTF. CDR3 DNA sequence: TGTGCCAGCAGCTCGGACAGAGGTCCAGGCTATGGCTACACCTTC.

The V call is TRBV2, the J call TRBJ2-3; 8 positions match TRBD2. The CDR3 is made up of 15 amino acids. Germline V CDR1 and CDR2: SNHLY, FYNNEI. V lost 7 bases and J lost 5; bases outside the gene matches: 11. CDR3 in DNA: TGTGCCAGCAAGGAGCAGAGCGGGAGTGGAGATACGCAGTATTTT. Its protein is CASKEQSGSGDTQYF.

This rearrangement joins TRBV4-3 to TRBJ2-7, with D perhaps given as TRBD1 or TRBD2 (5 bases each). This CDR3 contains 16 residues. Germline V gene data show CDR1 as LGHNA and CDR2 as YSLEER. Trimming cost V 4 bases and J 0 bases, with 16 bases left between them. The CDR3 spells CASSPGRGLNSYEQYF. The CDR3 DNA sequence: TGCGCCAGCAGCCCGGGAAGGGGCCTGAACTCCTACGAGCAGTACTTC.

This chain connects TRBV19 to TRBJ2-3; possible D gene TRBD1, 6 bases. This CDR3 is 13 amino acids long. Trimming removed 5 bases from V and 2 bases from J, with 8 bases in between. Germline loops: CDR1 LNHDA, CDR2 SQIVND (reference sequence). The CDR3 DNA reads as TGTGCCAGTAGTTGGACAGTCACAGATACGCAGTATTTT. Its protein is CASSWTVTDTQYF.